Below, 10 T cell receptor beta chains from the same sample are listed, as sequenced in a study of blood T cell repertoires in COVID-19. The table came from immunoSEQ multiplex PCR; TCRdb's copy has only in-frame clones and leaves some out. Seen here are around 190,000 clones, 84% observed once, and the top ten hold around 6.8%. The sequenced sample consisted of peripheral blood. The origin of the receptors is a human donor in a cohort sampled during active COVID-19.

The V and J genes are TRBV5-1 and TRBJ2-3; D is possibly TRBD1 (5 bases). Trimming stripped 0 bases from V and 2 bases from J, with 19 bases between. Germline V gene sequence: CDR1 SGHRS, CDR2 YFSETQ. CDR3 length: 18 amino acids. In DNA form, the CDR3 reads TGCGCCAGCAGCTTGGATGGGGCAAACCTATTAATCACAGATACGCAGTATTTT. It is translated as CASSLDGANLLITDTQYF.

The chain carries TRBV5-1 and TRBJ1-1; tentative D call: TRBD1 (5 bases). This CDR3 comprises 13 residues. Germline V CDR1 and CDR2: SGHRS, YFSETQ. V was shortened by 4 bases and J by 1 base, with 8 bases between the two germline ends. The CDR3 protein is CASSNQGNTEAFF. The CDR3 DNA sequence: TGCGCCAGCAGCAATCAGGGGAACACTGAAGCTTTCTTT.

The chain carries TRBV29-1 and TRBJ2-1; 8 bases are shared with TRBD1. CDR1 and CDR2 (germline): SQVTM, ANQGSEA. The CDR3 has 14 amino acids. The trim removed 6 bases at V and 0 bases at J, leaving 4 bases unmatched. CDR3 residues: CSVGQESSYNEQFF. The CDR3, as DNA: TGCAGCGTGGGACAGGAGAGCTCCTACAATGAGCAGTTCTTC.

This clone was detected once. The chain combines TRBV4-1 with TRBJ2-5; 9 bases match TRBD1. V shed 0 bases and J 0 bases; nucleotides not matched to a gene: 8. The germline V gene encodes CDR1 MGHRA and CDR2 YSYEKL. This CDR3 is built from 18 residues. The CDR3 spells CASSQDGGGTGYQETQYF. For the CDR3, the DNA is TGCGCCAGCAGCCAAGATGGGGGGGGGACAGGGTACCAAGAGACCCAGTACTTC.

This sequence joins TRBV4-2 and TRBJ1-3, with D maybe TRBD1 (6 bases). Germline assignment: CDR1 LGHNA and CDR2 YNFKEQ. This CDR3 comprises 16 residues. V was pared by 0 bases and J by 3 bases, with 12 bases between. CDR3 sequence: CASSQDQGRLGNTIYF. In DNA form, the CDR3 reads TGTGCCAGCAGCCAAGATCAGGGGCGACTTGGAAACACCATATATTTT.

The CDR3 DNA follows: TGTGCCAGCAGCCCTAACCCACTAGCGGGGGGAACCAATGAGCAGTTCTTC. Protein product: CASSPNPLAGGTNEQFF. The genes are TRBV4-2 and TRBJ2-1; 12 bases are shared with TRBD2. Germline V lookup: CDR1 LGHNA, CDR2 YNFKEQ. Trimming at V came to 4 bases and at J to 6 bases, leaving 10 bases not matched to a gene. CDR3 size: 17 residues.

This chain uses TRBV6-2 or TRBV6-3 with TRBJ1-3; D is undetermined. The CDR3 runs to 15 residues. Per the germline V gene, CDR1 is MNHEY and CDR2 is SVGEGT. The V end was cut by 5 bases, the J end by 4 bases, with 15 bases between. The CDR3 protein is CASSLGSEGGNTIYF. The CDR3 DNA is TGTGCCAGCAGTCTGGGATCCGAGGGCGGAAACACCATATATTTT.

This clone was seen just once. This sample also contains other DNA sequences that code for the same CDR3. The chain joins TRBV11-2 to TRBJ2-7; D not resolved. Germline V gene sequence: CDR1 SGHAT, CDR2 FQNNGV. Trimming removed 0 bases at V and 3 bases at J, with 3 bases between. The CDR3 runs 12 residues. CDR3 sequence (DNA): TGTGCCAGCAGCTTAGAGTACTACGAGCAGTACTTC. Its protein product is CASSLEYYEQYF.

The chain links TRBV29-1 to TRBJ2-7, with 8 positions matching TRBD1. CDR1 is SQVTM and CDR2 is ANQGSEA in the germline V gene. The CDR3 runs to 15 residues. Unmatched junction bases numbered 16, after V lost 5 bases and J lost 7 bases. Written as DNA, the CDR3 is TGCAGCGTTTCTTTGGGTCAGGGGGCGTATGCTGAGCAGTACTTC. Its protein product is CSVSLGQGAYAEQYF.

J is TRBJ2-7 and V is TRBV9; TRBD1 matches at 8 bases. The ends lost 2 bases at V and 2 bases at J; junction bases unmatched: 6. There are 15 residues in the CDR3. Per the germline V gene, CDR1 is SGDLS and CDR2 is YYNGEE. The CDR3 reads CASSVGQGPAYEQYF. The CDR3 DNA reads TGTGCCAGCAGCGTTGGACAGGGTCCCGCCTACGAGCAGTACTTC.